This T cell receptor (beta chain) was identified in a study of graft-versus-host responses after intestinal transplantation. Study-wide results and caveats: Those patients showing graft-donor T cell macrochimerism displayed high graft-versus-host to host-versus-graft clonal ratios in allografts.

Assay used: immunoSEQ multiplex PCR; TCRdb lists only in-frame clones, some missing. Of over 80,000 clones in the sample, roughly 91% are singletons; the top ten hold approximately 0.18%. Comments on this clone: Its antigen is currently unknown.

This TCR was recovered from a human donor who was the organ donor for an intestinal transplant. Sample: unstimulated CD4+ T cells sorted from spleen or lymph node cells, taken before transplant.

The CDR3 reads CASSRSPGLVTGELFF. CDR3 sequence (DNA): TGTGCCAGCAGTAGAAGCCCGGGACTAGTCACCGGGGAGCTGTTTTTT. The chain carries TRBV6-6 and TRBJ2-2; 8 bases align to TRBD2. The CDR3 is 16 residues long. CDR1 is MNHNY, CDR2 SVGAGI, per germline (reference sequence). After removal of 5 bases from V and 4 bases from J, the junction contained 9 bases not matched to a gene.